The 30 T cell receptor beta chains below were found in one sample sequenced in a study of shared clonotypes between healthy human individuals. Sequencing was performed with immunoSEQ multiplex PCR; in TCRdb, only in-frame clones are kept and a portion is missing. Of hundreds of thousands of clones listed, 72% were seen once; the top ten hold around 2%. Sequencing input: memory CD4+ T cells sorted from blood. Specified subset: CD45RA-negative fraction. These TCRs come from a woman in her twenties or thirties in good health.

This clone came up a few times. The identical CDR3 is also encoded by other nucleotide sequences in the sample. This sequence joins TRBV28 and TRBJ2-7, with D hard to call. Trimming cost V 3 bases and J 4 bases, with 7 bases left between them. CDR3 length: 12 residues. Germline CDR1 and CDR2: MDHEN and SYDVKM. In nucleotides, the CDR3 is TGTGCCAGCAGTTTTTCCACATACGAGCAGTACTTC. This encodes CASSFSTYEQYF.

The chain recombines TRBV28 with TRBJ2-5, with TRBD2 matching 8 bases. The germline gives CDR1 MDHEN, CDR2 SYDVKM. Trimming at V came to 5 bases and at J to 4 bases, leaving 6 bases not matched to a gene. This CDR3 spans 14 amino acids. CDR3 DNA sequence: TGTGCCAGCAGTCCCCCAAGCGGGGGAGAGACCCAGTACTTC. This sequence encodes CASSPPSGGETQYF.

The J gene is TRBJ2-2, the V gene TRBV7-2, with a weak D call TRBD2 (5 bases). CDR1 is SGHTA and CDR2 is FQGNSA in the germline V gene. The CDR3 is made up of 16 amino acids. V lost 5 bases and J 4 bases, leaving 17 bases between the germline ends. CDR3 residues: CASSPNALASTGELFF. The CDR3 DNA sequence: TGTGCCAGCAGCCCAAATGCCCTAGCTAGCACCGGGGAGCTGTTTTTT.

CDR3 sequence reads: CASLARDEKLFF. The DNA for the CDR3 is TGTGCCAGCCTGGCGAGAGATGAAAAACTGTTTTTT. The chain is built from TRBV6-1 and TRBJ1-4; D not resolved. Trimming shortened V by 8 bases and J by 6 bases, and 10 bases separated the two germline ends. The CDR3 has 12 residues. Germline V gene lookup returns CDR1 MNHNS and CDR2 SASEGT.

V and J are TRBV5-1 and TRBJ2-2; perhaps TRBD2 as D (6 bases). This CDR3 contains 15 residues. Germline V gene sequence: CDR1 SGHRS, CDR2 YFSETQ. Trimming removed 0 bases at V and 4 bases at J, with 10 bases between. The CDR3: CASSLDGRATGELFF. The CDR3 bases are TGCGCCAGCAGCTTGGACGGGAGAGCCACCGGGGAGCTGTTTTTT.

J is TRBJ2-7 and V is TRBV10-3; a possible D gene is TRBD2 (5 bases). The CDR3 covers 14 residues. Trimming took off 1 base at V and 2 bases at J, with 9 bases between the two ends. CDR1 is ENHRY, CDR2 SYGVKD, per germline. In DNA, the CDR3 is TGTGCCATCAGTGAGTTGGCGGGTACCTACGAGCAGTACTTC. This translates into CAISELAGTYEQYF.

V gene TRBV7-2 combines with J gene TRBJ2-5; D uncertain. Trimming shortened V by 1 base and J by 2 bases, and 8 bases separated the two germline ends. Germline assignment: CDR1 SGHTA and CDR2 FQGNSA. The CDR3 sequence is 14 residues long. CDR3 amino acids: CASSLGRQQETQYF. CDR3 bases: TGTGCCAGCAGCTTAGGGCGGCAACAAGAGACCCAGTACTTC.

V and J are TRBV28 and TRBJ1-3, with TRBD1 identical over 7 bases. From germline, CDR1 is MDHEN and CDR2 SYDVKM. CDR3 length: 16 residues. The junction had 7 bases not matched to a gene; V was cut back by 5 bases and J by 0 bases. The CDR3 spells CASSVQGIRSGNTIYF. CDR3 sequence (DNA): TGTGCCAGCAGTGTACAGGGGATCCGCTCTGGAAACACCATATATTTT. Full variable domain (rest looked up from reference TRBV28 and TRBJ1-3): DVKVTQSSRYLVKRTGEKVFLECVQDMDHENMFWYRQDPGLGLRLIYFSYDVKMKEKGDIPEGYSVSREKKERFSLILESASTNQTSMYLCASSVQGIRSGNTIYFGEGSWLTVV.

The J gene is TRBJ1-3, the V gene TRBV21-1; the D call TRBD1 from the table was never checked on the DNA. TRBV21-1 is a documented pseudogene. The CDR3 has 15 residues. CDR3 DNA: TGTGCCAGCAGCAAAAACAGGGTATCTGGAAACACCATATATTTT. This gives the protein CASSKNRVSGNTIYF.

Regarding this clone: Other DNA sequences from this sample encode an identical CDR3 as well. This chain joins TRBV7-2 and TRBJ2-2; D remains ambiguous. CDR1 and CDR2 from the germline V gene are SGHTA and FQGNSA. Trimming took 0 bases from V and 5 from J, leaving 4 bases between them. The CDR3 loop spans 13 amino acids. The CDR3 loop is CASSLALTGELFF. The CDR3 DNA is TGTGCCAGCAGCTTAGCACTTACCGGGGAGCTGTTTTTT.

The gene calls are TRBV28 and TRBJ1-1; D unclear. Germline-derived CDR1 and CDR2 are MDHEN and SYDVKM. The CDR3 runs to 15 residues. V was clipped by 5 bases and J by 1 base, with 14 bases between them. The CDR3: CASSAQPYSNTEAFF. The CDR3 region has the DNA TGTGCCAGCAGTGCCCAGCCTTATTCGAACACTGAAGCTTTCTTT.

This clone came up a few times. CDR3 bases: TGCGCCAGCAGCTCGGGACAGAGTAATGAAAAACTGTTTTTT. This codes for CASSSGQSNEKLFF. This chain links TRBV5-1 with TRBJ1-4, with 7 nucleotides matching TRBD1. V trimming: 3 bases; J trimming: 4 bases; junction bases outside the gene matches: 3. The germline gives CDR1 SGHRS, CDR2 YFSETQ. CDR3 length: 14 amino acids.

About this clone itself: Other DNA sequences from this sample encode an identical CDR3 as well. V is TRBV30 and J is TRBJ2-5; D gene uncertain. Near its end, the DNA agrees better with TRBJ2-7, so the J call may be wrong. Germline V gives CDR1 GTSNPN, CDR2 SVGIG (reference sequence). The CDR3 extends over 11 amino acids. The CDR3 bases are TGTGCCTGGAGTGTAACGTACGAGCAGTACTTC. Its protein is CAWSVTYEQYF.

In DNA, the CDR3 is TGTGCCAGCAGCTTTGGAGGACTAGCGGCAAGACAAGAGACCCAGTACTTC. It encodes CASSFGGLAARQETQYF. This rearrangement joins TRBV7-1 to TRBJ2-5; 10 bases are shared with TRBD2. TRBV7-1 is an open reading frame whose function is uncertain. With 4 bases clipped from V and 2 bases from J, the junction kept 10 bases outside the gene matches. The CDR3 sequence is 17 residues long.

V usage is TRBV27 and J usage is TRBJ1-2; 8 bases are a match to TRBD1. The V gene's germline CDR1 is MNHEY and CDR2 SMNVEV (reference sequence). This CDR3 comprises 17 residues. Trimming took 2 bases from V and 3 from J; bases not matched to a gene: 11. CDR3 sequence: CASSLGTGQGYDYGYTF. CDR3 nucleotides: TGTGCCAGCAGTTTAGGGACAGGACAGGGTTACGACTATGGCTACACCTTC.

The rearrangement joins TRBV6-1 to TRBJ2-7, with D unclear. Trimming removed 6 bases from V and 2 bases from J, with 8 bases in between. Looked up from germline, CDR1 is MNHNS and CDR2 is SASEGT. This CDR3 has 12 amino acids. The CDR3 region is CASRPRTYEQYF. The CDR3 region has the DNA TGTGCCAGCAGACCCAGGACCTACGAGCAGTACTTC.

V gene TRBV19 combines with J gene TRBJ2-6; tentatively, D is TRBD2 (5 bases). Germline loops: CDR1 LNHDA, CDR2 SQIVND (reference sequence). Deletions cut 7 bases from V and 2 bases from J, with 12 bases between. The CDR3 has 15 residues. CDR3 DNA: TGTGCCAGTAAGATGGGGAGCACTGGGGCCAACGTCCTGACTTTC. Translated: CASKMGSTGANVLTF.

This sequence joins TRBV6-5 and TRBJ2-3, with TRBD2 matching over 7 bases. This CDR3 spans 15 amino acids. The J segment lost 6 bases and the V segment lost 4 bases, leaving 10 bases of the junction unmatched. Germline V CDR1 and CDR2: MNHEY, SVGAGI. The CDR3 DNA sequence: TGTGCCAGCAGTTGGAGGCCGGGGAGGGAGGATACGCAGTATTTT. This sequence encodes CASSWRPGREDTQYF.

This chain links TRBV5-6 with TRBJ2-5, with a possible D match to TRBD1 (6 bases). Germline V gene data show CDR1 as SGHDT and CDR2 as YYEEEE. This CDR3 comprises 15 residues. The ends were cut back, 6 bases at V and 0 bases at J, with 15 bases in the middle. For the CDR3, the DNA is TGTGCCAGCACTCGGACAGCGAAGTACCAAGAGACCCAGTACTTC. Its translation: CASTRTAKYQETQYF.

Details on this clone: This specimen includes other DNA sequences encoding the same CDR3. This chain joins TRBV28 and TRBJ1-2, with no clear D. The CDR3 covers 12 residues. Germline CDR1 is MDHEN and CDR2 is SYDVKM. Trimming pared 5 bases from V and 2 bases from J, leaving 6 bases between. The CDR3 region is CASSRENYGYTF. The CDR3 DNA sequence: TGTGCCAGCAGTAGAGAGAACTATGGCTACACCTTC.

The chain combines TRBV5-5 with TRBJ2-7, with 11 nucleotides matching TRBD2. The ends lost 4 bases at V and 4 bases at J; junction bases unmatched: 7. The length of the CDR3 is 15 residues. From germline, CDR1 is SGHKS and CDR2 YYEKEE (reference sequence). The chain's CDR3 is CASSQGLAETYEQYF. The CDR3 DNA reads as TGTGCCAGCAGCCAGGGACTAGCGGAGACTTACGAGCAGTACTTC.

The chain joins TRBV28 to TRBJ1-5; D is unclear. CDR1 and CDR2 (germline): MDHEN, SYDVKM. Trimming cost V 3 bases and J 2 bases, with 11 bases left between them. This CDR3 is built from 15 residues. The CDR3 DNA reads TGTGCCAGCAGTTTCCATGCCGGGGGCAATCAGCCCCAGCATTTT. It is translated as CASSFHAGGNQPQHF.

The chain links TRBV7-2 to TRBJ2-4, with D maybe TRBD2 (5 bases). Trimming took off 4 bases at V and 2 bases at J, with 18 bases between the two ends. CDR3 length: 17 amino acids. Germline-derived CDR1 and CDR2 are SGHTA and FQGNSA. The DNA of the CDR3 is TGTGCCAGCAGCTCCCCCGGGGTAGCTCGCTCCAAAAACATTCAGTACTTC. This codes for CASSSPGVARSKNIQYF.

The chain joins TRBV5-1 to TRBJ1-1; D not resolved. The CDR3 length is 14 residues. Germline V CDR1 and CDR2: SGHRS, YFSETQ. V was shortened by 2 bases and J by 1 base, with 9 bases between the two germline ends. CDR3 coding DNA: TGCGCCAGCAGCTTTGACATCAGGAACACTGAAGCTTTCTTT. It is translated as CASSFDIRNTEAFF.

The genes are TRBV15 and TRBJ1-2, with 7 nucleotides matching TRBD1. V was pared by 5 bases and J by 3 bases, with 0 bases of the junction left unmatched. The CDR3 is 12 amino acids. Germline CDR1 LNHNV, CDR2 YYDKDF (reference sequence). The CDR3 loop is CATSGQDYGYTF. CDR3 sequence (DNA): TGTGCCACCAGCGGACAGGACTATGGCTACACCTTC.

The chain carries TRBV29-1 and TRBJ2-7; TRBD1 might be the D (5 bases). Trimming cost V 4 bases and J 2 bases, with 12 bases left between them. This CDR3 comprises 13 residues. Germline V gene data show CDR1 as SQVTM and CDR2 as ANQGSEA. CDR3 sequence (DNA): TGCAGCGTTGGACGTGGCAGGGCCTACGAGCAGTACTTC. This gives the protein CSVGRGRAYEQYF.

The chain uses TRBV11-3 and TRBJ2-2; no firm D call. The germline V and J ends were trimmed by 1 base and 6 bases, with 6 bases remaining between them. Germline-derived CDR1 and CDR2 are SGHNT and YENEEA. There are 13 residues in the CDR3. The CDR3 reads CASSLVRSGELFF. The DNA of the CDR3 is TGTGCCAGCAGCTTAGTCAGGTCCGGGGAGCTGTTTTTT.

The V gene is TRBV11-3, the J gene TRBJ2-7; 7 nucleotides agree with TRBD2. This CDR3 is 15 amino acids long. Germline-derived CDR1 and CDR2 are SGHNT and YENEEA. The ends lost 1 base at V and 3 bases at J; junction bases unmatched: 6. The CDR3 DNA reads TGTGCCAGCAGCTTAGGGGCGGGAGAGGTCTACGAGCAGTACTTC. Protein sequence: CASSLGAGEVYEQYF.

The gene calls are TRBV18 and TRBJ2-1; 7 positions agree with TRBD2. Germline V gene lookup returns CDR1 KGHSH and CDR2 LQKENI. The CDR3 runs to 14 residues. The V and J ends lost 4 bases and 8 bases, in that order; junction bases with no gene match: 8. CDR3 DNA: TGTGCCAGCTCACTAAGGACTAGGGAGGATGAGCAGTTCTTC. Translation gives CASSLRTREDEQFF.

This clone appeared many times. This chain joins TRBV9 and TRBJ2-2; D is perhaps TRBD1 or TRBD2 (5 bases each). CDR1 is SGDLS, CDR2 YYNGEE, per germline. The CDR3 contains 14 residues. Trimming cost V 0 bases and J 4 bases, with 7 bases left between them. CDR3 residues: CASSVEGPTGELFF. CDR3 in DNA: TGTGCCAGCAGCGTAGAGGGACCCACCGGGGAGCTGTTTTTT.